Included here is one T cell receptor beta chain sequence, with context. The antigen is not known. This sample was taken from a study of T cell clonotyping in hematopoietic cell transplantation. Using immunoSEQ multiplex PCR, the repertoire was profiled, and TCRdb retains in-frame clones only, with some absent. The table records about 41,000 clones, around 95% of them present only once. CDR1 and CDR2 (germline): SGHRS, YFSETQ. V lost 5 bases and J 2 bases, leaving 17 bases between the germline ends. The CDR3 runs to 15 residues. Study-wide results and limits: Pathologically expanded recipient clonotypes increased progressively from day 30 to day 180 as diversity fell. Broader posttransplant TCR repertoire diversity was predicted by graft donor and pretransplant recipient Inverse Simpson Index values. Few recipient clonotypes overlapped donors; over 95% were de novo at given depth.

The sample was peripheral blood mononuclear cells. The genes are TRBV5-1 and TRBJ2-7; D unresolved. This clonotype originated in a man aged 30 to 45 in good health. Some clones in this sample may be carry-over from other donors' samples. Here the CDR3 DNA reads TGCGCCAGCAGGACCCACGGTACGAGAACCTACGAGCAGTACTTC. It encodes CASRTHGTRTYEQYF.